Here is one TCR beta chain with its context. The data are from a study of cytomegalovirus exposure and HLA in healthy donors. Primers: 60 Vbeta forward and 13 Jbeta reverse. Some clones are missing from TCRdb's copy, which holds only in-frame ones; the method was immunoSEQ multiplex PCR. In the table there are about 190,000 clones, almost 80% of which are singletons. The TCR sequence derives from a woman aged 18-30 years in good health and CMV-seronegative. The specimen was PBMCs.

The CDR3 sequence is CASSLAGTARPLNTEAFF. CDR3 coding DNA: TGCGCCAGCAGCTTGGCTGGGACTGCGAGACCGTTGAACACTGAAGCTTTCTTT. V is TRBV5-1 and J is TRBJ1-1, with a tentative D call TRBD1 (5 bases). With 0 bases removed from V and 0 bases from J, the gap between germline ends came to 18 bases. The germline CDR1 and CDR2 sequences are SGHRS and YFSETQ. The CDR3 length is 18 residues.